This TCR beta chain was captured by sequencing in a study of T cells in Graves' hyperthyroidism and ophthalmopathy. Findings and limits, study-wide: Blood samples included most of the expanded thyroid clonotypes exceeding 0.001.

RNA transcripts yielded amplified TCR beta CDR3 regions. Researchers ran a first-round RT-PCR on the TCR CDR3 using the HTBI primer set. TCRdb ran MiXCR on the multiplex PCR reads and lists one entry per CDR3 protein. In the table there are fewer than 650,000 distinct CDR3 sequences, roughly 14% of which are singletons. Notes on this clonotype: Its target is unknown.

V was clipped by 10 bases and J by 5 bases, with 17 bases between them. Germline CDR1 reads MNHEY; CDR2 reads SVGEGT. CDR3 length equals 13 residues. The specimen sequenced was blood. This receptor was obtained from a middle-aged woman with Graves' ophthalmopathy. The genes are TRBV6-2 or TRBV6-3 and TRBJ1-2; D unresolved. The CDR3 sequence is CATRHRAGYGYTF. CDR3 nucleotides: TGTGCCACCAGACACCGGGCCGGGTATGGCTACACCTTC.